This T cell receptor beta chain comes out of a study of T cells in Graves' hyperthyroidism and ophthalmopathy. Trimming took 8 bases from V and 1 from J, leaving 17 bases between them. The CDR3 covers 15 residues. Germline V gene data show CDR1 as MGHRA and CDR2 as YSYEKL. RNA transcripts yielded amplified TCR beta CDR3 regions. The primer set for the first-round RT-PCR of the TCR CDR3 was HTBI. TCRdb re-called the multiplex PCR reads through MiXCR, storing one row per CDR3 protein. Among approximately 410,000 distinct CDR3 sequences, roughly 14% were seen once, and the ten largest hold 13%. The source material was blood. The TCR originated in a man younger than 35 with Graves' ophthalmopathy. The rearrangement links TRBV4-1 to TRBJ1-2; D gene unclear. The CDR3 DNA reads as TGCGCCAGCCGCCGTCATGACCAGGATAACTATGGCTACACCTTC. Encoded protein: CASRRHDQDNYGYTF.